This section outlines one T cell receptor (beta chain) sequence together with its context. This sample was included in a study of blood T cell repertoires in COVID-19. Study overall: Samples of COVID-19 (acute and convalescent) were obtained from the United States, Italy and Spain. T cells, B-cell-depleted T cells, or PBMCs supplied cDNA or gDNA.

Original data processing: Amplification from reference gene primers served as the basis for estimated nucleated cell counts. Clones were read by immunoSEQ multiplex PCR, and TCRdb kept only the in-frame ones, dropping some. V and J calls and clone size are those listed in that table; D and trimming were worked out from the DNA. The sample lists about 60,000 clones, 65% to 90% occurring once. The clonotype was recovered from a human donor in a cohort sampled during active COVID-19. Input material: peripheral blood.

CDR3 region: CASSFPERLAGKQYF. The CDR3 DNA is TGTGCCAGCAGCTTTCCAGAGCGTTTAGCGGGGAAGCAGTACTTC. The chain combines TRBV7-2 with TRBJ2-7, with 8 nucleotides matching TRBD2. The ends lost 3 bases at V and 8 bases at J; junction bases unmatched: 12. This CDR3 region has 15 residues. The germline V gene has CDR1 SGHTA and CDR2 FQGNSA.